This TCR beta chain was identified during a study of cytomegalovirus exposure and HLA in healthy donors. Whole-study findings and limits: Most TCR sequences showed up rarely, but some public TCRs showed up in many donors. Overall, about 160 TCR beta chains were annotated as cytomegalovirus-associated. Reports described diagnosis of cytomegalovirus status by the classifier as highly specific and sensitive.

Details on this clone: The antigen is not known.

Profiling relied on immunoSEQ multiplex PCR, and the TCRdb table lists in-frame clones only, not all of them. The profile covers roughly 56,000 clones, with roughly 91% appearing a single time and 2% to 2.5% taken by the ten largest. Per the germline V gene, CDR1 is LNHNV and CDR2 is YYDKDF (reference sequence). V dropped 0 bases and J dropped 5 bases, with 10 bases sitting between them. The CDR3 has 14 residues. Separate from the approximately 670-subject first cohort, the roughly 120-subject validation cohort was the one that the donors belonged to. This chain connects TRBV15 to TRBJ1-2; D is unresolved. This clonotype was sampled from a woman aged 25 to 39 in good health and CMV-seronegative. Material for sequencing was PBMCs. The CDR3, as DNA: TGTGCCACCAGCAGAGATAAGGGAGGTTATGGCTACACCTTC. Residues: CATSRDKGGYGYTF.